The rows below give T cell receptor beta chains drawn from one sample of a study of blood T cell repertoires in COVID-19. Sequencing was performed with immunoSEQ multiplex PCR; in TCRdb, only in-frame clones are kept and a portion is missing. The repertoire holds about 130,000 clones, with 80% to 90% as singletons. The material sequenced was peripheral blood. The receptors originated from a woman aged 60 to 75 with acute or convalescent COVID-19. The CDR3 runs from the conserved cysteine through the conserved F or W. Each record gives: J gene, clone size, V gene, D gene, CDR3 protein, CDR3 DNA. D genes are given only for firm matches. A row's size may be missing; if present it is once, few, many or a size class.

j_gene: TRBJ1-3; abundance: .; v_gene: TRBV6-1; d_gene: .; CDR3aa: CASSEASGGNTIYF; CDR3nt: TGTGCCAGCAGTGAAGCCAGCGGCGGAAACACCATATATTTT
j_gene: TRBJ1-2; abundance: once; v_gene: TRBV19; d_gene: .; CDR3aa: CASSSAGNYGYTF; CDR3nt: TGTGCCAGTAGTAGTGCCGGGAACTATGGCTACACCTTC
j_gene: TRBJ2-1; abundance: .; v_gene: TRBV27; d_gene: TRBD2; CDR3aa: CASSSLAGYNEQFF; CDR3nt: TGTGCCAGCAGTTCACTAGCGGGCTACAATGAGCAGTTCTTC
j_gene: TRBJ2-3; abundance: .; v_gene: TRBV5-1; d_gene: .; CDR3aa: CASSPNTDTQYF; CDR3nt: TGCGCCAGCAGTCCTAACACAGATACGCAGTATTTT
j_gene: TRBJ1-1; abundance: .; v_gene: TRBV3-1/TRBV3-2; d_gene: .; CDR3aa: CASSPLMARDTEAFF; CDR3nt: TGTGCCAGCAGCCCCCTTATGGCCCGGGACACTGAAGCTTTCTTT
j_gene: TRBJ2-2; abundance: .; v_gene: TRBV18; d_gene: .; CDR3aa: CASSQVQGNTGELFF; CDR3nt: TGTGCCAGCTCACAGGTACAGGGAAATACCGGGGAGCTGTTTTTT
j_gene: TRBJ1-2; abundance: .; v_gene: TRBV6-6; d_gene: .; CDR3aa: CASTWTVKNGYTF; CDR3nt: TGTGCCAGCACCTGGACAGTAAAGAATGGCTACACCTTC
j_gene: TRBJ1-5; abundance: .; v_gene: TRBV19; d_gene: .; CDR3aa: CASSMGRRNQPQHF; CDR3nt: TGTGCCAGTAGTATGGGGCGGCGCAATCAGCCCCAGCATTTT
j_gene: TRBJ1-2; abundance: once; v_gene: TRBV28; d_gene: TRBD1; CDR3aa: CASTAGGNYGYTF; CDR3nt: TGTGCCAGCACCGCAGGGGGAAACTATGGCTACACCTTC
j_gene: TRBJ2-2; abundance: .; v_gene: TRBV14; d_gene: TRBD1; CDR3aa: CASSPLTRQGTGELFF; CDR3nt: TGTGCCAGCAGCCCACTAACACGACAGGGGACCGGGGAGCTGTTTTTT
j_gene: TRBJ1-5; abundance: .; v_gene: TRBV5-1; d_gene: .; CDR3aa: CASSKGPGNQPQHF; CDR3nt: TGCGCCAGCAGCAAGGGTCCGGGGAATCAGCCCCAGCATTTT
j_gene: TRBJ1-2; abundance: .; v_gene: TRBV7-2; d_gene: TRBD1; CDR3aa: CASSNRGYGYGYTF; CDR3nt: TGTGCCAGCAGTAACAGGGGGTATGGCTATGGCTACACCTTC
j_gene: TRBJ2-5; abundance: .; v_gene: TRBV28; d_gene: .; CDR3aa: CASNDLFREPEAQYF; CDR3nt: TGTGCCAGCAACGACCTTTTCCGGGAGCCCGAGGCCCAGTACTTC
j_gene: TRBJ2-1; abundance: .; v_gene: TRBV2; d_gene: .; CDR3aa: CASKGGTSSYNEQFF; CDR3nt: TGTGCCAGCAAGGGAGGGACAAGCTCCTACAATGAGCAGTTCTTC
j_gene: TRBJ1-2; abundance: .; v_gene: TRBV7-8; d_gene: .; CDR3aa: CASSLDPITGYYGYTF; CDR3nt: TGTGCCAGCAGCTTAGACCCAATAACAGGGTACTATGGCTACACCTTC
j_gene: TRBJ1-6; abundance: once; v_gene: TRBV19; d_gene: .; CDR3aa: CASSTFLARSSYNSPLHF; CDR3nt: TGTGCCAGTAGTACCTTCCTTGCTAGGTCCTCCTATAATTCACCCCTCCACTTT
j_gene: TRBJ2-1; abundance: .; v_gene: TRBV5-1; d_gene: .; CDR3aa: CASSTRNEQFF; CDR3nt: TGCGCCAGCAGCACTCGGAATGAGCAGTTCTTC
j_gene: TRBJ1-5; abundance: .; v_gene: TRBV19; d_gene: .; CDR3aa: CASSLGLISNQPQHF; CDR3nt: TGTGCCAGTAGTCTCGGACTCATCAGCAATCAGCCCCAGCATTTT
j_gene: TRBJ1-6; abundance: .; v_gene: TRBV6-7; d_gene: TRBD1; CDR3aa: CASTLGQGNSPLHF; CDR3nt: TGTGCCAGCACCTTAGGACAGGGAAATTCACCCCTCCACTTT
j_gene: TRBJ2-5; abundance: .; v_gene: TRBV10-3; d_gene: TRBD2; CDR3aa: CAISEGGSAAETQYF; CDR3nt: TGTGCCATCAGTGAAGGCGGGAGTGCGGCAGAGACCCAGTACTTC